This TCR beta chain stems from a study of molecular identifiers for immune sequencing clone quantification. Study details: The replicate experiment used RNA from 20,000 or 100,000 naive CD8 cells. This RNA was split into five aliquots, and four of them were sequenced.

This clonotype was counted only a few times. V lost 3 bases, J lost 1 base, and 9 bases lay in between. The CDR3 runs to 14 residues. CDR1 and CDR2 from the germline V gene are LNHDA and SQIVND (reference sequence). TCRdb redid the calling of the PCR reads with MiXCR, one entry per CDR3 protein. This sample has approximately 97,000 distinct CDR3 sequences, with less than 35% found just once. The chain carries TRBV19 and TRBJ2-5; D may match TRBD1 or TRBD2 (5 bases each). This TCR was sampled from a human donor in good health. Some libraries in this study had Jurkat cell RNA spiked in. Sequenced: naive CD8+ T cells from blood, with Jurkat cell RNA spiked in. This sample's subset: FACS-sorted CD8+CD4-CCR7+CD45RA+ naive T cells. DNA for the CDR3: TGTGCCAGTAGTATCCCAGGGAGCCAAGAGACCCAGTACTTC. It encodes CASSIPGSQETQYF. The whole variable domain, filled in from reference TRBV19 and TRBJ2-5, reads DGGITQSPKYLFRKEGQNVTLSCEQNLNHDAMYWYRQDPGQGLRLIYYSQIVNDFQKGDIAEGYSVSREKKESFPLTVTSAQKNPTAFYLCASSIPGSQETQYFGPGTRLLVL.